The present entry profiles one T cell receptor beta chain with its context. These data are taken from a study of blood T cell repertoires in COVID-19. The wider study: COVID-19 samples collected from the United States, Italy and Spain covered acute and convalescent phases. In each case, the material was cDNA or gDNA derived from T cells, B-cell-depleted T cells, or PBMCs.

CDR3 size: 14 residues. Germline CDR1 SGHRS, CDR2 YFSETQ. V lost 2 bases, J lost 8 bases, and 8 bases stayed unmatched. Per the original data handling: Amplification of reference gene primers provided the estimated nucleated cell counts. The repertoire was sequenced with immunoSEQ multiplex PCR; TCRdb's copy has only in-frame clones and lacks some. V and J calls and clone size follow that table, whereas D and trimming were derived from the DNA. The sample shows about 94,000 clones, around 81% of them seen only once. The sequenced sample was peripheral blood. This sequence originates from a man aged 55 to 70 with acute or convalescent COVID-19. V usage is TRBV5-1 and J usage is TRBJ1-2, with 8 bases that match TRBD1. CDR3 sequence (DNA): TGCGCCAGCAGCTTAGGACAGGGAGCCTGGGGCTACACCTTC. It specifies CASSLGQGAWGYTF.